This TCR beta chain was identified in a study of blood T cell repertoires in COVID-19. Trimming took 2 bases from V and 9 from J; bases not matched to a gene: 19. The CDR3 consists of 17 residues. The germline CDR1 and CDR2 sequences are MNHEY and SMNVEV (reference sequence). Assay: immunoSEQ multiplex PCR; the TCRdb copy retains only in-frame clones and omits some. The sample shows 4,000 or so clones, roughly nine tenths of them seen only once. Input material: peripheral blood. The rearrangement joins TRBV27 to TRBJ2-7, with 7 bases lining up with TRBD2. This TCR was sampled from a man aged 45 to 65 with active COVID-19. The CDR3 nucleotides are TGTGCCAGCAGTTTAGGACTAGAGGGCCGGGTGGATGCCGGGCAGTACTTC. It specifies CASSLGLEGRVDAGQYF.